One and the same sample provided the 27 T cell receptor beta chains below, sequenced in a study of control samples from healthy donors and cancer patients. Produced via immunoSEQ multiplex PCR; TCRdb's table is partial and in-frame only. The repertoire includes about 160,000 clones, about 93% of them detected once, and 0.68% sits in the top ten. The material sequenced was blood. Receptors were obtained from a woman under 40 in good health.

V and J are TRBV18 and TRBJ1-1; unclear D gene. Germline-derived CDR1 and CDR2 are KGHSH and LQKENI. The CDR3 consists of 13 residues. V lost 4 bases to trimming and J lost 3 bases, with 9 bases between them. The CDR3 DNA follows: TGTGCCAGCTCACAACAGAGGGACACTGAAGCTTTCTTT. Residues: CASSQQRDTEAFF.

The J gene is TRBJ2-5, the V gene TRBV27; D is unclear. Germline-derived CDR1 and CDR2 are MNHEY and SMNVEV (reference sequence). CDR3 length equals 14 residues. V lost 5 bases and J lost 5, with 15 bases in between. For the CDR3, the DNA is TGTGCCAGCAGTGTCACCGGGCTGGGGGAGACCCAGTACTTC. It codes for CASSVTGLGETQYF.

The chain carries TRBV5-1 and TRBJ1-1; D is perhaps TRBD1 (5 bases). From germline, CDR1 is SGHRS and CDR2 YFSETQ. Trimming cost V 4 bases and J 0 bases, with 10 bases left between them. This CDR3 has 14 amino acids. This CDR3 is CASSGETVNTEAFF. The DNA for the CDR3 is TGCGCCAGCAGCGGTGAGACAGTGAACACTGAAGCTTTCTTT.

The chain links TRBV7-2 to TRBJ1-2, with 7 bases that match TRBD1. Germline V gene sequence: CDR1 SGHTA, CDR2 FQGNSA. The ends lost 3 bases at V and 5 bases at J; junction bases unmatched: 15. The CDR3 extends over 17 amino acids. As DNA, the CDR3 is TGTGCCAGCAGCTTCTCCTCCGGGACAGCCCAACCTTATGGCTACACCTTC. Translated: CASSFSSGTAQPYGYTF.

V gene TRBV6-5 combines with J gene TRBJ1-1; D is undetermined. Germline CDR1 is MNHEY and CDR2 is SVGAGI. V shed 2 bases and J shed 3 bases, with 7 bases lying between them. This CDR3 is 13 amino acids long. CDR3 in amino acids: CASSYRTDTEAFF. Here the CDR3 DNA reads TGTGCCAGCAGTTACAGGACCGACACTGAAGCTTTCTTT.

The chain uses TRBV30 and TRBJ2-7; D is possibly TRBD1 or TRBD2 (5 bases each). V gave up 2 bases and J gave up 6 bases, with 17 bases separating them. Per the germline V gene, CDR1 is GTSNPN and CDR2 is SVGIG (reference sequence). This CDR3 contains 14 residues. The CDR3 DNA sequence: TGTGCCTGGAGTACAGGTGGGAGTATCTCCGAGCAGTACTTC. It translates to CAWSTGGSISEQYF. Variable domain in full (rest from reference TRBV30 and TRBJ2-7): SQTIHQWPATLVQPVGSPLSLECTVEGTSNPNLYWYRQAAGRGLQLLFYSVGIGQISSEVPQNLSASRPQDRQFILSSKKLLLSDSGFYLCAWSTGGSISEQYFGPGTRLTVT.

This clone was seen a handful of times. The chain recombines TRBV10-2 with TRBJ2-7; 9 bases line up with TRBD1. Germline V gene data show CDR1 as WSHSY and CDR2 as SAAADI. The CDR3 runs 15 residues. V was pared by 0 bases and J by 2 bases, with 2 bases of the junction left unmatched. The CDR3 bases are TGCGCCAGCAGTGAGTCGGACAGGGGTCCCTACGAGCAGTACTTC. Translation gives CASSESDRGPYEQYF.

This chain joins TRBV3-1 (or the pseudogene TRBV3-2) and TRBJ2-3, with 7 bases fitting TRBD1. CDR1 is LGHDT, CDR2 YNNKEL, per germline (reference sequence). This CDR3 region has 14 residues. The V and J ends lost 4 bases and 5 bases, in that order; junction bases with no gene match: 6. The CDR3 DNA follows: TGTGCCAGCAGCCGACAGGGAATCAGAGATACGCAGTATTTT. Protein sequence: CASSRQGIRDTQYF.

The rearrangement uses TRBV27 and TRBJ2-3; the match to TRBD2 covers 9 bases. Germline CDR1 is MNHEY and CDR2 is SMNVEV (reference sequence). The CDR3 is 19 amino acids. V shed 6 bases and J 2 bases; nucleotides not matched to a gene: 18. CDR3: CASSTGVPGLALYTDTQYF. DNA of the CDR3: TGTGCCAGCAGCACAGGGGTACCCGGACTAGCGTTATACACAGATACGCAGTATTTT.

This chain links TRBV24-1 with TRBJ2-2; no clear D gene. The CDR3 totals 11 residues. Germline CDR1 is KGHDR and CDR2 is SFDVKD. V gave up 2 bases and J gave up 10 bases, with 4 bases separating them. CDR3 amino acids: CATSDYKELFF. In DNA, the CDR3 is TGTGCCACCAGTGATTATAAGGAGCTGTTTTTT.

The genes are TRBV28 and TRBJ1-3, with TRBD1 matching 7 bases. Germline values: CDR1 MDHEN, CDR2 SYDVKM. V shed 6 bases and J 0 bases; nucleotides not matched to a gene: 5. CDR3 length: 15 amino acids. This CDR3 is CASSPGQISGNTIYF. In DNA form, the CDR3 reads TGTGCCAGCAGCCCGGGACAGATCTCTGGAAACACCATATATTTT.

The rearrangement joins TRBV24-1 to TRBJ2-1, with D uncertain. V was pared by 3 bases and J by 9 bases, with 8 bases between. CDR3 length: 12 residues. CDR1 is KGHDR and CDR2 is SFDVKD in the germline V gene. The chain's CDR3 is CATSDNSVEQFF. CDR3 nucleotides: TGTGCCACCAGTGATAATAGTGTTGAGCAGTTCTTC.

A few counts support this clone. CDR3 nucleotide sequence: TGTGCCAGCAGTGATACAGGAGGACAGTACTTC. The encoded protein is CASSDTGGQYF. The rearrangement uses TRBV6-2 or TRBV6-3 and TRBJ2-7, with D tentatively TRBD1 or TRBD2 (5 bases each). The ends were cut back, 5 bases at V and 10 bases at J, with 12 bases in the middle. The CDR3 consists of 11 residues. CDR1 and CDR2 from the germline V gene are MNHEY and SVGEGT.

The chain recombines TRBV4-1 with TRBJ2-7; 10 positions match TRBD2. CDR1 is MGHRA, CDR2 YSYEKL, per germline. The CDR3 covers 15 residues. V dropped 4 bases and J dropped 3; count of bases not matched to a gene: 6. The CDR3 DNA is TGCGCCAGCAGCCCCCGGACTAGCGGAGTCTACGAGCAGTACTTC. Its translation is CASSPRTSGVYEQYF.

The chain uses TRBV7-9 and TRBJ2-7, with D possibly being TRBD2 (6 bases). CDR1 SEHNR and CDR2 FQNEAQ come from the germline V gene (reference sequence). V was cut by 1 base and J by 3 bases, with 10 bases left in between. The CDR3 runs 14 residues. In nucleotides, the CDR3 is TGTGCCAGCAGCTTAGTGCAGGGAGGCTACGAGCAGTACTTC. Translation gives CASSLVQGGYEQYF.

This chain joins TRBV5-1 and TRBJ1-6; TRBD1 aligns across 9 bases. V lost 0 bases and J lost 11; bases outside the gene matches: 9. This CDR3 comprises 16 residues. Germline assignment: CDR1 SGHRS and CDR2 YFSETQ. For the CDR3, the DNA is TGCGCCAGCAGCTTGGCCCCCAGACAGGGGGGGGCACCCCTCCACTTT. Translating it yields CASSLAPRQGGAPLHF.

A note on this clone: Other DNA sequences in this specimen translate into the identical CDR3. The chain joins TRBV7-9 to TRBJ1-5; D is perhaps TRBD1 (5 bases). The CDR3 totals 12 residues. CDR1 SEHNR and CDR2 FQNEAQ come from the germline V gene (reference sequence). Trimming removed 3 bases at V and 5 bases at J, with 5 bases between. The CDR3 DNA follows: TGTGCCAGCAGCTTGGGGGATCAGCCCCAGCATTTT. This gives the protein CASSLGDQPQHF.

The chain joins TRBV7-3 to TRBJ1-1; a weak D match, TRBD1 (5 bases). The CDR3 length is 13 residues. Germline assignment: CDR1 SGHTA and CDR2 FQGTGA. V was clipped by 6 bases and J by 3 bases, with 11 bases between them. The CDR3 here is CASRTGPDTEAFF. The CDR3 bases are TGTGCCAGCAGAACGGGGCCGGACACTGAAGCTTTCTTT. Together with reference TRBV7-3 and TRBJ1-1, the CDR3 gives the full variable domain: GAGVSQTPSNKVTEKGKYVELRCDPISGHTALYWYRQSLGQGPEFLIYFQGTGAADDSGLPNDRFFAVRPEGSVSTLKIQRTERGDSAVYLCASRTGPDTEAFFGQGTRLTVV.

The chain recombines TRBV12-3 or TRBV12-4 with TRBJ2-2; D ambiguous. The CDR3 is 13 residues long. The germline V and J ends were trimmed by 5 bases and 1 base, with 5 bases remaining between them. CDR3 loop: CASSVLNTGELFF. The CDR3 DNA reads TGTGCCAGCAGTGTTTTGAACACCGGGGAGCTGTTTTTT.

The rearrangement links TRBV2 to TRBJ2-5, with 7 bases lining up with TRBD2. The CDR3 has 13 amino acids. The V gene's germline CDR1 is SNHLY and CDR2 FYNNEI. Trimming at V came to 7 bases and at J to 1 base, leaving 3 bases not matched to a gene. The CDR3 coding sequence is TGTGCCAGCACGCGGGGGACCCAAGAGACCCAGTACTTC. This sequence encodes CASTRGTQETQYF.

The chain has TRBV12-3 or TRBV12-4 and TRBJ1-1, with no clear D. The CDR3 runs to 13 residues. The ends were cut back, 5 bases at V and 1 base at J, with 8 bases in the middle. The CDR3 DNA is TGTGCCAGCAGTCGACCCGGGAACACTGAAGCTTTCTTT. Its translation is CASSRPGNTEAFF.

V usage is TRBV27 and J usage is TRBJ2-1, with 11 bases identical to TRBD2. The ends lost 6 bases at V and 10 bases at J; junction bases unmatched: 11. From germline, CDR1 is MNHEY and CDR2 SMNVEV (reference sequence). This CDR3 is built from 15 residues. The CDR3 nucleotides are TGTGCCAGCAGCCCCTCCGGGACTAGCGGAATAGAGCAGTTCTTC. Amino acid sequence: CASSPSGTSGIEQFF.

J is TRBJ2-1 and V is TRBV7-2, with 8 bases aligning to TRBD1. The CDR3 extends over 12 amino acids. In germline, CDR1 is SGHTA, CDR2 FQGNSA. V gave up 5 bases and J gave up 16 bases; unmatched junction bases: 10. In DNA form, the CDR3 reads TGTGCCAGCAGCCGGGACAGGCTAAGGTGTTTCTTC. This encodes CASSRDRLRCFF. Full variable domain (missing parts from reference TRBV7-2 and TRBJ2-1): GAGVSQSPSNKVTEKGKDVELRCDPISGHTALYWYRQSLGQGLEFLIYFQGNSAPDKSGLPSDRFSAERTGGSVSTLTIQRTQQEDSAVYLCASSRDRLRCFFGPGTRLTVL.

The CDR3 DNA reads as TGTGCTTCCTCCTCGACAGGGGGCTTGGGGGAGACCCAGTACTTC. It specifies CASSSTGGLGETQYF. J is TRBJ2-5 and V is TRBV30; TRBD1 matches 10 bases. From germline, CDR1 is GTSNPN and CDR2 SVGIG (reference sequence). The CDR3 is 15 residues long.

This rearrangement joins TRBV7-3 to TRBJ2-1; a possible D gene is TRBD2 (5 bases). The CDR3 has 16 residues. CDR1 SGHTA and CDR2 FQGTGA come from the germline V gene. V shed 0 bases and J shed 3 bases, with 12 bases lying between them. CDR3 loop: CASSLTGQRSYNEQFF. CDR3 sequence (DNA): TGTGCCAGCAGCTTAACGGGCCAGCGGAGCTACAATGAGCAGTTCTTC.

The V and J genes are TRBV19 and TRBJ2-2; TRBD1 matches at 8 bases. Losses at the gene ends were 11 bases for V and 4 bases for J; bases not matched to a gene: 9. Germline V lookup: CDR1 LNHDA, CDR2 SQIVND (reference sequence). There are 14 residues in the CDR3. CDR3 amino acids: CAVTGTGGTGELFF. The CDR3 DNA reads TGTGCCGTCACCGGGACAGGCGGCACCGGGGAGCTGTTTTTT.

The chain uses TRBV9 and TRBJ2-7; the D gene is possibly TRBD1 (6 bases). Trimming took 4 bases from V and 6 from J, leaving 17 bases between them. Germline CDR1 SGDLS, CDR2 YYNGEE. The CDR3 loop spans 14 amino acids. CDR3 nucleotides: TGTGCCAGCAGCCCCAGGGGAGACCTACGCGAGCAGTACTTC. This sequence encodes CASSPRGDLREQYF.